The clone carrying this T cell receptor beta chain was observed a few times. The record originates from a study of human T cells and chemical hapten exposure. Background on the study: DPC 0.01% went on the upper back by patch test, with reading at 6 days. Patients, a majority of them female, were diagnosed with alopecia areata, totalis or universalis.

Deletions cut 3 bases from V and 3 bases from J, with 10 bases between. The CDR3 sequence is 14 residues long. TCRdb re-derived calls from the RACE reads in MiXCR, one entry per CDR3 protein. The sample has under 450,000 distinct CDR3 sequences, about 6.3% seen once. The time point is: patch test 2, 6 weeks after DPC sensitization. Specified treatment: therapeutic diphenylcyclopropenone sensitization with weekly scalp DPC. The receptor's source is a woman under 30 with alopecia areata. Some clones in this sample may be carry-over from other donors' samples. Sequencing was performed on whole blood, taken in connection with sensitization to the hapten diphenylcyclopropenone (DPC). The chain is built from TRBV12-3 or TRBV12-4 and TRBJ2-3; D might be TRBD1 (5 bases). The CDR3 is CASSFTSGTDTQYF. The CDR3 nucleotides are TGTGCCAGCAGTTTTACCTCAGGGACAGATACGCAGTATTTT.